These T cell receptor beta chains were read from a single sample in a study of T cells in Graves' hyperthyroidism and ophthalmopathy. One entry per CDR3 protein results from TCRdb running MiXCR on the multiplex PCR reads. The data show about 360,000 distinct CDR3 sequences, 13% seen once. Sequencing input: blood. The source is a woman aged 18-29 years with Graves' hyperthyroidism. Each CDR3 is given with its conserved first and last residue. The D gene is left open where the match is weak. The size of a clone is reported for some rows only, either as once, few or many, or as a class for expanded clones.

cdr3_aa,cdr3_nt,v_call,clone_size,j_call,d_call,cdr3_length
CASSLPTTGGVNEKLFF,TGTGCCAGCAGTTTGCCTACTACAGGGGGGGTAAATGAAAAACTGTTTTTT,TRBV28,.,TRBJ1-4,TRBD1,17
CASSSGTHGGNEQFF,TGTGCCAGCAGCTCAGGGACCCACGGGGGGAATGAGCAGTTCTTC,TRBV7-3,many,TRBJ2-1,TRBD2,15
CSASRDQVVLEQYF,TGCAGTGCTAGTCGGGACCAGGTCGTTCTCGAGCAATACTTC,TRBV20-1,.,TRBJ2-7,.,14
CASSRDTSGNTIYF,TGTGCCAGCAGTCGGGACACCTCTGGAAACACCATATATTTT,TRBV28,many,TRBJ1-3,.,14
CAWRKRTFLLYNEQFF,TGTGCCTGGAGAAAACGGACCTTCCTTCTCTACAATGAGCAGTTCTTC,TRBV30,many,TRBJ2-1,.,16
CASSQGSGEGEETQYF,TGCGCCAGCAGCCAAGGATCGGGGGAAGGGGAAGAGACCCAGTACTTC,TRBV4-1,many,TRBJ2-5,.,16
CASSWTGDTDTQYF,TGTGCCAGCAGTTGGACAGGGGACACAGATACGCAGTATTTT,TRBV2,many,TRBJ2-3,TRBD1,14
CASSLTLNTEASF,TGTGCCAGCTCACTTACCCTGAACACTGAAGCTTCCTTT,TRBV18,.,TRBJ1-1,.,13
CASSPATGKGPYEQYF,TGCGCCAGCAGCCCAGCGACAGGGAAAGGGCCCTACGAGCAGTACTTC,TRBV5-1,many,TRBJ2-7,TRBD1,16
CASRQAEIVYEQYF,TGTGCCAGCAGGCAGGCAGAGATAGTCTACGAGCAGTACTTC,TRBV6-1,many,TRBJ2-7,.,14
CASSLSGKSQPQHF,TGTGCCAGCAGTTTATCCGGGAAATCACAGCCCCAGCATTTT,TRBV28,.,TRBJ1-5,.,14
CSASTRGETYEQYF,TGCAGTGCTTCAACAAGGGGGGAAACCTACGAGCAGTACTTC,TRBV20-1,many,TRBJ2-7,.,14
CASMEGVAKNIQYF,TGTGCCAGCATGGAAGGTGTAGCCAAAAACATTCAGTACTTC,TRBV2,many,TRBJ2-4,.,14
CASSEELDSSYEQYF,TGTGCCAGCAGTGAAGAGCTGGACTCCTCCTACGAGCAGTACTTC,TRBV2,many,TRBJ2-7,.,15
CASSQQLAEGTDTQYF,TGTGCCAGCAGCCAGCAACTAGCGGAGGGCACAGATACGCAGTATTTT,TRBV4-2,.,TRBJ2-3,TRBD2,16
CAISELRGPTDTQYF,TGTGCCATCAGTGAGTTGCGGGGCCCCACAGATACGCAGTATTTT,TRBV10-3,many,TRBJ2-3,.,15
CASRQGGLVTQHF,TGTGCCAGCAGACAAGGGGGCCTGGTGACCCAGCATTTT,TRBV28,many,TRBJ1-5,TRBD1,13
CSARDPGLAATYEQYF,TGCAGTGCTAGAGATCCGGGACTAGCGGCGACCTACGAGCAGTACTTC,TRBV20-1,many,TRBJ2-7,TRBD2,16
CASSLGRNSGRSEQYF,TGTGCCAGCAGCTTAGGACGGAATAGCGGGAGATCCGAGCAGTACTTC,TRBV13,many,TRBJ2-7,TRBD2,16
CASRTSPGGEAFF,TGTGCCAGCAGGACCTCACCAGGAGGGGAAGCTTTCTTT,TRBV12-3/TRBV12-4,many,TRBJ1-1,.,13
CASSLGALGSSGNTIYF,TGTGCCAGCAGCTTGGGGGCGTTAGGCAGCTCTGGAAACACCATATATTTT,TRBV7-6,.,TRBJ1-3,.,17
CASTIQDRAPEQYF,TGTGCCAGCACCATCCAGGACAGGGCTCCCGAGCAGTACTTC,TRBV12-3/TRBV12-4,many,TRBJ2-7,TRBD1,14
CASSLQLAGGTQYF,TGTGCCAGCAGCTTACAACTAGCGGGTGGTACGCAGTATTTT,TRBV7-3,once,TRBJ2-3,TRBD2,14
CASSLAGGAETQYF,TGCGCCAGCAGCTTGGCAGGGGGAGCGGAGACCCAGTACTTC,TRBV5-1,many,TRBJ2-5,TRBD1,14
CASSYGLGGSEQYF,TGTGCCAGCAGTTACGGTCTGGGGGGCTCCGAGCAGTACTTC,TRBV6-2/TRBV6-3,many,TRBJ2-7,.,14
CAWSVEGLRGTQYF,TGTGCCTGGAGTGTAGAAGGGCTTCGGGGGACCCAGTACTTC,TRBV30,few,TRBJ2-5,.,14
CASSLSARSGANVLTF,TGCGCCAGCAGCCTGTCCGCGCGTTCTGGGGCCAACGTCCTGACTTTC,TRBV5-1,many,TRBJ2-6,.,16
CASSDRLPGQIYSNQPQHF,TGTGCCAGCAGTGACCGACTGCCGGGACAGATCTATAGCAATCAGCCCCAGCATTTT,TRBV6-1,many,TRBJ1-5,TRBD1,19
CASSLAPGEGYTF,TGTGCCAGCAGCTTAGCCCCAGGGGAAGGCTACACCTTC,TRBV7-3,many,TRBJ1-2,.,13
CASSYRARVHYGYTF,TGTGCCAGCAGTTATAGAGCGCGGGTCCACTATGGCTACACCTTC,TRBV6-5,few,TRBJ1-2,.,15
CASSEAFGENEQFF,TGTGCCAGCAGTGAAGCGTTCGGGGAGAATGAGCAGTTCTTC,TRBV6-1,many,TRBJ2-1,.,14
CAWTRGGSGYEQYF,TGTGCCTGGACCCGAGGGGGGAGTGGGTACGAGCAGTACTTC,TRBV30,many,TRBJ2-7,.,14
CASRGGGRGQDTQYF,TGTGCCAGCAGGGGGGGGGGCCGAGGGCAAGATACGCAGTATTTT,TRBV6-1,.,TRBJ2-3,.,15
CSDMGYTF,TGCAGTGATATGGGCTACACCTTC,TRBV20-1,many,TRBJ1-2,.,8
CASREEPGRGDQPQHF,TGCGCCAGCAGGGAGGAGCCGGGAAGAGGGGATCAGCCCCAGCATTTT,TRBV5-1,.,TRBJ1-5,.,16
CASSELWASTDTQYF,TGTGCCAGCAGTGAGTTGTGGGCCAGCACAGATACGCAGTATTTT,TRBV6-1,many,TRBJ2-3,.,15
CASRGWTGGNYGYTF,TGTGCCAGTAGGGGCTGGACAGGGGGCAACTATGGCTACACCTTC,TRBV19,.,TRBJ1-2,TRBD1,15
CASSLSRGTEAFF,TGTGCCAGCAGTTTAAGCCGGGGCACTGAAGCTTTCTTT,TRBV12-3/TRBV12-4,many,TRBJ1-1,.,13
CASIQSSRLGLTTSTDTQYF,TGTGCCAGCATTCAATCCTCCCGACTAGGATTAACAACTAGCACAGATACGCAGTATTTT,TRBV28,many,TRBJ2-3,.,20
CASSLRTDDGYTF,TGTGCCAGCAGCCTCCGGACAGACGATGGCTACACCTTC,TRBV11-1,many,TRBJ1-2,.,13
CSVLNRDTGELFF,TGCAGCGTTCTGAACAGGGACACCGGGGAGCTGTTTTTT,TRBV29-1,few,TRBJ2-2,.,13